The T cell receptor (beta chain) under discussion was sequenced for a study of human T cells and chemical hapten exposure. The germline V gene has CDR1 ENHRY and CDR2 SYGVKD. The CDR3 consists of 13 residues. V dropped 4 bases and J dropped 5 bases, with 9 bases sitting between them. Time point described: pre-sensitization, week 0. Stated treatment: therapeutic diphenylcyclopropenone sensitization with weekly scalp DPC. Unfractionated whole blood was the source from which total RNA was extracted. TCRdb re-derived calls from the RACE reads in MiXCR, one entry per CDR3 protein. The sample shows roughly 380,000 distinct CDR3 sequences, about 5.1% of them seen only once.

The clonotype comes from a woman in her forties or fifties with alopecia areata. Some clones in this sample may be carry-over from other donors' samples. The gene calls are TRBV10-3 and TRBJ2-1; D is unresolved. This material consisted of whole blood, taken in connection with sensitization to the hapten diphenylcyclopropenone (DPC). The CDR3 here is CAISAATNNEQFF. CDR3 DNA: TGTGCCATCAGTGCGGCGACAAACAATGAGCAGTTCTTC.